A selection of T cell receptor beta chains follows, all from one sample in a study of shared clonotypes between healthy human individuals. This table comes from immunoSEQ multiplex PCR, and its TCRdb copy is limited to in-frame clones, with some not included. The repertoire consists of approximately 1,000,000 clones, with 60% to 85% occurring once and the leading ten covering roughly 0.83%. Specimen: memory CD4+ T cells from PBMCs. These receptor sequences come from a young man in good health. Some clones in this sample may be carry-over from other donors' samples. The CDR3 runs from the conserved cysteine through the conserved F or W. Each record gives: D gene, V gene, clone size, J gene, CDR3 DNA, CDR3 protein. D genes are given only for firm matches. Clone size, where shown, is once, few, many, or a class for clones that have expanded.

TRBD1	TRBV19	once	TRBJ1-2	TGTGCCAGCCCCGGGACAGCTAACTATGGCTACACCTTC	CASPGTANYGYTF
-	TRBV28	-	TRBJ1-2	TGTGCCAGCACCACGGCAGGAGCCAAAACTCAGGGTGGCTACACCTTC	CASTTAGAKTQGGYTF
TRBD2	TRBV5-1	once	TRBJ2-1	TGCGCCAGCAGCTTGGGACCCCAAGCGGGAACCTACAATGAGCAGTTCTTC	CASSLGPQAGTYNEQFF
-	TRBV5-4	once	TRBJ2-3	TGTGCCAGCAGCTACAGGGGAGGAGGGAGGGATACGCAGTATTTT	CASSYRGGGRDTQYF
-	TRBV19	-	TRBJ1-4	TGTGCCAGTAGTAATACCCGAACTGCAACTAATGAAAAACTGTTTTTT	CASSNTRTATNEKLFF
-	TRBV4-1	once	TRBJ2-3	TGCGCCAGCAGCCAAGCCCCTGCCGGGAACGCAGATACGCAGTATTTT	CASSQAPAGNADTQYF
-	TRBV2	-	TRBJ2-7	TGTGCCAGCGCGAGTTACGAGCAGTACTTC	CASASYEQYF
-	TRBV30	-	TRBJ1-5	TGTGCCTGGAGTACCGGAGATCAGCCCCAGCATTTT	CAWSTGDQPQHF
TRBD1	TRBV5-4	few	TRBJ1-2	TGTGCCAGCAGCTTTTATGGGACAGGGGACTATGGCTACACCTTC	CASSFYGTGDYGYTF
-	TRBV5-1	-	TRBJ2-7	TGCGCCAGCAGCTACTACGACGAGCAGTACTTC	CASSYYDEQYF
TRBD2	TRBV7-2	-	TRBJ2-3	TGTGCCAGCAGCTTAATTAGCGGGATCACAGATACGCAGTATTTT	CASSLISGITDTQYF
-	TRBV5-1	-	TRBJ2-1	TGCGCCAGCAGCTTGGGGACTACGTCCTACAATGAGCAGTTCTTC	CASSLGTTSYNEQFF
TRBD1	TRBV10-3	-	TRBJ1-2	TGTGCCATCAGTGAGAGGGGACAGGGGGAATTGGGCGGCTACACCTTC	CAISERGQGELGGYTF
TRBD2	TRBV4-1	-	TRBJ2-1	TGCGCCAGCAGAGTGACGGGAGGGCTATACAATGAGCAGTTCTTC	CASRVTGGLYNEQFF
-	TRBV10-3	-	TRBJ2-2	TGTGCCATCAAAGTCCACGGGGACGGGGATACCGGGGAGCTGTTTTTT	CAIKVHGDGDTGELFF
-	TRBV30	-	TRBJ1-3	TGTGCCTGGAGTGTGGCAGGGTACACTGGAAACACCATATATTTT	CAWSVAGYTGNTIYF
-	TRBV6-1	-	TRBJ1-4	TGTGCCAGCAGGGCTAATGAAAAACTGTTTTTT	CASRANEKLFF
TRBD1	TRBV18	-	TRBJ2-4	TGTGCCAGCTCACGGACAGGGGATGAAAACATTCAGTACTTC	CASSRTGDENIQYF